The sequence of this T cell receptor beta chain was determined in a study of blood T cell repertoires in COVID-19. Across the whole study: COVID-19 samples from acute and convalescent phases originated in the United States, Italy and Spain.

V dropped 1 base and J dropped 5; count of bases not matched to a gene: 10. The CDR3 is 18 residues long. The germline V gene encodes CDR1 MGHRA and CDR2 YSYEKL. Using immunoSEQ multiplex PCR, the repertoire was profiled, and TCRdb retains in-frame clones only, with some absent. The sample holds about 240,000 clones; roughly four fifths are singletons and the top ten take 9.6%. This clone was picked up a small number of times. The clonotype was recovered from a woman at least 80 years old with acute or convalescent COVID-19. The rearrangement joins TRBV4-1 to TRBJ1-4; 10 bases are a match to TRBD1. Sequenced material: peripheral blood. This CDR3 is CASSQGQGARRGNEKLFF. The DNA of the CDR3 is TGCGCCAGCAGCCAAGGACAGGGGGCGCGGAGAGGGAATGAAAAACTGTTTTTT.